One and the same sample provided the 10 T cell receptor beta chains below, sequenced in a study of T cell repertoires in cytomegalovirus infection. MiXCR was run by TCRdb on the reads, yielding one entry per CDR3 protein. Here the sample spans about 530,000 distinct CDR3 sequences, more than 20% being singletons. Input material: PBMCs. Every receptor here comes from a human donor in good health (CMV status not recorded). Some clones in this sample may be carry-over from other donors' samples.

This clonotype was picked up many times. V and J are TRBV7-2 and TRBJ2-2, with 8 bases lining up with TRBD2. From germline, CDR1 is SGHTA and CDR2 FQGNSA. J gave up 3 bases and V 2 bases, and 8 bases lay outside the gene matches. The CDR3 covers 17 residues. The CDR3 sequence is CASSLSTSGTHTGELFF. Here the CDR3 DNA reads TGTGCCAGCAGCTTAAGTACTAGCGGAACTCACACCGGGGAGCTGTTTTTT.

The chain has TRBV7-3 and TRBJ1-2; D is ambiguous. The CDR3 totals 13 residues. Trimming removed 5 bases at V and 8 bases at J, with 15 bases between. In germline, CDR1 is SGHTA, CDR2 FQGTGA. The DNA of the CDR3 is TGTGCCAGCAGCCCCACCCGGGAAGAAGGCTACACCTTC. Its protein is CASSPTREEGYTF.

This clonotype was counted many times. The V gene is TRBV7-2, the J gene TRBJ2-3; 7 bases line up with TRBD1. CDR3 length: 16 amino acids. Trimming cost V 4 bases and J 0 bases; bases outside gene matches: 7. Per germline, CDR1 SGHTA and CDR2 FQGNSA. CDR3 amino acids: CASSSKDRVSTDTQYF. The CDR3 bases are TGTGCCAGCAGCTCAAAAGACAGGGTGAGCACAGATACGCAGTATTTT. Filled out from reference TRBV7-2 and TRBJ2-3, the complete variable domain reads GAGVSQSPSNKVTEKGKDVELRCDPISGHTALYWYRQSLGQGLEFLIYFQGNSAPDKSGLPSDRFSAERTGGSVSTLTIQRTQQEDSAVYLCASSSKDRVSTDTQYFGPGTRLTVL.

This clonotype was observed many times. This sequence joins TRBV7-2 and TRBJ1-4; D perhaps matches TRBD1 (5 bases). This CDR3 has 15 residues. The V and J ends lost 3 bases and 7 bases respectively, with 15 bases between them. Germline CDR1 SGHTA, CDR2 FQGNSA. CDR3 sequence (DNA): TGTGCCAGCAGCTTCCGACACCCAGGGCGTGAAAAACTGTTTTTT. It translates to CASSFRHPGREKLFF.

CDR3 coding DNA: TGTGCCAGCAGCCGCGAAACCATGAACACTGAAGCTTTCTTT. It codes for CASSRETMNTEAFF. The chain links TRBV6-1 to TRBJ1-1; D unresolved. Germline CDR1 and CDR2: MNHNS and SASEGT. CDR3 size: 14 residues. V dropped 6 bases and J dropped 0 bases, with 11 bases sitting between them.

In this sample, this clonotype turned up a few times. The chain is built from TRBV28 and TRBJ1-2, with D perhaps TRBD1 (5 bases). V lost 8 bases and J 4 bases, leaving 5 bases between the germline ends. Per the germline V gene, CDR1 is MDHEN and CDR2 is SYDVKM. The CDR3 covers 10 residues. CDR3 nucleotides: TGTGCCAGCGGGACCTATGGCTACACCTTC. This codes for CASGTYGYTF.

The chain employs TRBV6-2 or TRBV6-3 and TRBJ2-7, with TRBD2 matching over 7 bases. Looked up from germline, CDR1 is MNHEY and CDR2 is SVGEGT. The CDR3 is made up of 15 amino acids. CDR3 amino acids: CASSYLGTGDYEQYV. Written as DNA, the CDR3 is TGTGCCAGCAGTTATCTGGGAACCGGGGACTACGAGCAGTATGTC.

This clonotype was recorded only once. The chain is built from TRBV7-4 and TRBJ1-2; D might be TRBD1 (5 bases). This CDR3 is 15 amino acids long. Germline values: CDR1 SGHVT, CDR2 SQSDAQ. The V end was cut by 4 bases, the J end by 2 bases, with 14 bases between. For the CDR3, the DNA is TGTGCCAGCAGCTCCCCGGGACGGACGAACTATGGCTACACCTTC. Protein sequence: CASSSPGRTNYGYTF.

This clonotype was detected only a few times. The V gene is TRBV24-1, the J gene TRBJ2-1, with D hard to call. Germline CDR1 KGHDR, CDR2 SFDVKD. With 4 bases removed from V and 8 bases from J, the gap between germline ends came to 8 bases. The CDR3 spans 12 residues. The DNA of the CDR3 is TGTGCCACCAGTGAGGGCGATTATGAGCAGTTCTTC. It specifies CATSEGDYEQFF.

Many counts were recorded for this clonotype. This chain links TRBV7-2 with TRBJ1-2; the D is unclear. Trimming removed 5 bases at V and 8 bases at J, with 15 bases between. The CDR3 has 13 residues. Germline lookup yields CDR1 SGHTA and CDR2 FQGNSA. In DNA, the CDR3 is TGTGCCAGCAGCGACTACATTTTGGGGGGCTACACCTTC. Translating gives CASSDYILGGYTF.